This T cell receptor (beta chain) is from a study of cytotoxic CD8 clonotypes in ibrutinib-treated CLL. This table comes from immunoSEQ multiplex PCR, and its TCRdb copy is limited to in-frame clones, with some not included. The sample has 15,000 to 20,000 clones, about 70% seen once. This clone appeared a few times. The sequenced sample was PBMCs, obtained before ibrutinib treatment. The TCR comes from a human donor with chronic lymphocytic leukemia.

The CDR3 loop reads CASSDGQLYGYTF. DNA of the CDR3: TGCGCCAGCAGTGATGGGCAACTCTATGGCTACACCTTC. V is TRBV5-1 and J is TRBJ1-2; unclear D gene. Per germline, CDR1 SGHRS and CDR2 YFSETQ. The CDR3 runs to 13 residues. V dropped 5 bases and J dropped 4 bases, with 12 bases sitting between them. Full variable domain (missing parts from reference TRBV5-1 and TRBJ1-2): KAGVTQTPRYLIKTRGQQVTLSCSPISGHRSVSWYQQTPGQGLQFLFEYFSETQRNKGNFPGRFSGRQFSNSRSEMNVSTLELGDSALYLCASSDGQLYGYTFGSGTRLTVV.